What follows are 2 T cell receptor beta chains derived from one specimen sequenced in a study of cytomegalovirus exposure and HLA in healthy donors. PCR was performed using 60 Vbeta and 13 Jbeta primers. Profiling relied on immunoSEQ multiplex PCR, and the TCRdb table lists in-frame clones only, not all of them. The sample yields about 180,000 clones, roughly three quarters seen once. Sequenced sample: PBMCs. The receptor source for this set is a male donor in good health and CMV-seronegative.

This chain links TRBV7-2 with TRBJ1-3, with no clear D. This CDR3 has 13 residues. Per germline, CDR1 SGHTA and CDR2 FQGNSA. Trimming cost V 1 base and J 2 bases, with 3 bases left between them. CDR3 region: CASSLGTGNTIYF. DNA of the CDR3: TGTGCCAGCAGCTTAGGTACTGGAAACACCATATATTTT.

This CDR3 reads CASSIGDSGTEAFF. Written as DNA, the CDR3 is TGTGCCAGTAGTATAGGCGATTCGGGCACTGAAGCTTTCTTT. The chain is built from TRBV19 and TRBJ1-1; no firm D call. The V gene lost 1 base and the J gene lost 4 bases, with 10 bases spanning the gap. The CDR3 is made up of 14 amino acids. In germline, CDR1 is LNHDA, CDR2 SQIVND (reference sequence).